This T cell receptor (beta chain) was recovered during a study of blood T cell repertoires in COVID-19. V lost 0 bases and J 5 bases, leaving 15 bases between the germline ends. From germline, CDR1 is SGDLS and CDR2 YYNGEE. This CDR3 region has 15 residues. Method: immunoSEQ multiplex PCR; TCRdb's copy keeps in-frame clones and lacks some. The sample carries approximately 190,000 clones, approximately 86% recorded once. Specimen: PBMCs or T cells enriched from blood (not recorded which). The rearrangement uses TRBV9 and TRBJ2-7; D possibly corresponds to TRBD2 (6 bases). The receptor was derived from a woman between 40 and 50 years old in a cohort exposed to, infected with or recovered from COVID-19 (not recorded which). The CDR3 loop reads CASSVGGTPGNEQYF. The CDR3 nucleotides read TGTGCCAGCAGCGTAGGGGGGACTCCGGGGAACGAGCAGTACTTC.